Sequencing of this T cell receptor beta chain was carried out in a study of blood T cells in healthy people across ages. The donors, aged roughly 6 to 90, were healthy Caucasians from Russia. Samples had at least 7 million PBMCs isolated from them. As regards this clonotype: Its target is unknown.

V was clipped by 3 bases and J by 3 bases; unmatched bases: 11. CDR1 and CDR2 (germline): MNHEY, SMNVEV (reference sequence). The CDR3 totals 17 residues. Sample-barcoded 5' priming and a J-beta primer mix drove a second PCR of roughly 6 to 12 cycles. TCRdb ran MiXCR on the 5' RACE reads and lists one entry per CDR3 protein. The table lists roughly 1.5 million distinct CDR3 sequences, roughly 43% of them singletons. Study findings and constraints: What prevented conclusive comparison of naive and antigen-experienced cells was that PBMCs were unsorted.

The sample comprised blood. This sequence was found in a woman in her late teens or twenties in good health. The chain combines TRBV27 with TRBJ2-3; TRBD2 matches 8 bases. For the CDR3, the DNA is TGTGCCAGCAGTTTCCAGGGACTAGGCCGGGGTACAGATACGCAGTATTTT. This gives the protein CASSFQGLGRGTDTQYF.